This T cell receptor (beta chain) is drawn from a study of PD-1 blockade in mismatch repair-deficient tumors. Study results and limitations: Tumor-resident clones, often absent from pretreatment blood, expanded after pembrolizumab and then contracted.

Notes on this clone: What it binds is not known.

TCRdb's table, derived via immunoSEQ multiplex PCR, lists solely in-frame clones and lacks some. Of some 100,000 clones listed, roughly four fifths are singletons. This CDR3 is 16 amino acids long. Germline V gives CDR1 SGHRS, CDR2 YFSETQ. The ends lost 4 bases at V and 4 bases at J; junction bases unmatched: 12. Every patient had mismatch repair deficiency by PCR or immunohistochemistry. The sequence derives from an adult with mismatch repair-deficient cancer. The chain employs TRBV5-1 and TRBJ2-7, with TRBD1 identical over 9 bases. This specimen was peripheral blood, taken around 8 months after starting pembrolizumab. The CDR3 region has the DNA TGCGCCAGCAGCCTGGACTTAGGGACAGGGCGGTACGAGCAGTACTTC. Translating it yields CASSLDLGTGRYEQYF.